This T cell receptor beta chain was recorded in a study of blood T cells in healthy people across ages. Overall study context: Template switching caught about one barcoded beta molecule for each two T cells.

This CDR3 region has 14 residues. The V and J ends lost 6 bases and 4 bases, in that order; junction bases with no gene match: 8. Germline CDR1 reads MNHEY; CDR2 reads SVGAGI. Using a J-beta primer mix together with a sample-barcoded 5' primer, a second PCR was run for roughly 6 to 11 cycles. Unique molecular identifiers of 12 random nucleotides labeled each cDNA. TCRdb processed the 5' RACE reads anew with MiXCR; each CDR3 protein has one entry. The sample has 1.2 million to 1.5 million distinct CDR3 sequences; 45% to 70% are singletons. Those donating, healthy Caucasian individuals from Russia, were aged 6 to 90.

The source is a man aged 18-30 years in good health. The V gene is TRBV6-5, the J gene TRBJ1-2, with TRBD1 matching 7 bases. Sequencing was carried out using blood. DNA of the CDR3: TGTGCCAGCAGCCGAAAACAGGGGTCCTATGGCTACACCTTC. It yields the protein CASSRKQGSYGYTF.